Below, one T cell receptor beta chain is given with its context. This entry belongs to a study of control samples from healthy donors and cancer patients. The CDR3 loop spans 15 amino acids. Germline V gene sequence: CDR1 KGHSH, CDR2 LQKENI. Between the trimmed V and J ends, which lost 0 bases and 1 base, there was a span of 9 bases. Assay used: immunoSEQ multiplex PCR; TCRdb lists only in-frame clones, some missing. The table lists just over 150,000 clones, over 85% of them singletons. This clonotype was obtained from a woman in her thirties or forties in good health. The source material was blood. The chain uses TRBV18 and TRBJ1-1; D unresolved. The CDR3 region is CASSPPQATNTEAFF. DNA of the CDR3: TGTGCCAGCTCACCACCTCAGGCCACGAACACTGAAGCTTTCTTT.